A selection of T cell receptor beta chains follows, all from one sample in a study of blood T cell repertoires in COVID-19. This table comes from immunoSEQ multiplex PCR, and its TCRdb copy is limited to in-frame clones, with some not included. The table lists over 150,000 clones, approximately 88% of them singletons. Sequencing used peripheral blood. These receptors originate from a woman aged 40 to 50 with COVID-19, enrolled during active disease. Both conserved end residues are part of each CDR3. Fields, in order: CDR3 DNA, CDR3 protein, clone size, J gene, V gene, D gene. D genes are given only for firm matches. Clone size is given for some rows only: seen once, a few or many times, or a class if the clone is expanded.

TGTGCCAGCAGTACAGGGTCGTCCCCTGAAGCTTTCTTT CASSTGSSPEAFF NA TRBJ1-1 TRBV28 NA
TGTGCCAGCAGGACAGGGGGTGTGACCCAGTACTTC CASRTGGVTQYF few TRBJ2-5 TRBV12-3/TRBV12-4 TRBD1
TGTGCTAGCAGCCCGCGACAGGGGAGTCAAGAGACCCAGTACTTC CASSPRQGSQETQYF NA TRBJ2-5 TRBV7-7 TRBD1
TGTGCCAGCAGCCAAGGTTCGGTGGGGGACTATAATGAAAAACTGTTTTTT CASSQGSVGDYNEKLFF NA TRBJ1-4 TRBV3-1/TRBV3-2 NA
TGTGCCAGCAGCCCCAACAGGGGTCAGCCCCAGCATTTT CASSPNRGQPQHF once TRBJ1-5 TRBV7-2 TRBD1
TGTGCCAGTAGTACGGGGAACCAAGAGACCCAGTACTTC CASSTGNQETQYF NA TRBJ2-5 TRBV19 NA
TGCGCCAGCAGCCTCGGGACAGAGTACCAAGAGACCCAGTACTTC CASSLGTEYQETQYF once TRBJ2-5 TRBV5-1 TRBD1
TGCGCCAGCAGCCAGGATATGGGGGGAAGCTCCTACGAGCAGTACTTC CASSQDMGGSSYEQYF few TRBJ2-7 TRBV4-1 NA
TGTGCCAGCACCGTCGGGTCCCCGGGGTACAATGAGCAGTTCTTC CASTVGSPGYNEQFF NA TRBJ2-1 TRBV7-9 NA
TGTGCCAGCAGCGTCCGGGACAGGGGGGACTACGAGCAGTACTTC CASSVRDRGDYEQYF NA TRBJ2-7 TRBV7-8 TRBD1
TGTGCCAGCAGCCCCAGGGTAGGGCTGAACACTGAAGCTTTCTTT CASSPRVGLNTEAFF NA TRBJ1-1 TRBV11-2 NA
TGTGCCAGCAGCTTAGTTAGGGGGGGGACCCAGTACTTC CASSLVRGGTQYF NA TRBJ2-5 TRBV11-2 NA
TGTGCCAGCTCACCAACCACGAAAGTAGACGAGCAGTACTTC CASSPTTKVDEQYF NA TRBJ2-7 TRBV18 NA
TGTGCCAGCATGGACAGGGCGAGTAACGAGCAGTACTTC CASMDRASNEQYF once TRBJ2-7 TRBV5-4 TRBD1
TGTGCCAGCAGCTTAGGGGGATCAGGGGGAGCTTTCTTT CASSLGGSGGAFF NA TRBJ1-1 TRBV7-9 TRBD1
TGTGCCAGCAGTTTTCGCGGGAGTCTTTCCTACGAGCAGTACTTC CASSFRGSLSYEQYF once TRBJ2-7 TRBV28 TRBD2
TGTGCCAGCAGTTTCTTCAATACTTACTCTGGAAACACCATATATTTT CASSFFNTYSGNTIYF NA TRBJ1-3 TRBV6-6 NA
TGTGCCATCAGTGGTCAGGTGATAAACGAGCAGTACTTC CAISGQVINEQYF NA TRBJ2-7 TRBV10-3 NA
TGTGCCAGTAGTATGGGACTCTTCTCTGGAAACACCATATATTTT CASSMGLFSGNTIYF few TRBJ1-3 TRBV19 NA
TGTGCCAGCAGCGTAGGAGCGGGAGGGCGCTACGAGCAGTACTTC CASSVGAGGRYEQYF NA TRBJ2-7 TRBV9 TRBD2
TGTGCCATCACCACTGGAACGACAGGGTTCTATGGCTACACCTTC CAITTGTTGFYGYTF NA TRBJ1-2 TRBV10-3 TRBD1
TGCGCCAGCAGCCGAAACCCCGGCCCCGGAGACCCCTATGGCTACACCTTC CASSRNPGPGDPYGYTF NA TRBJ1-2 TRBV4-1 NA